The 23 T cell receptor beta chains below all came from one sample that was sequenced in a study of blood T cell repertoires in COVID-19. Measured with immunoSEQ multiplex PCR; TCRdb has only the in-frame clones, and not every one. In the table there are 85,000 to 100,000 clones, 88% of which are singletons. The sample comprised peripheral blood. The origin of the receptors is a middle-aged man with COVID-19, enrolled during active disease.

The rearrangement joins TRBV11-2 to TRBJ1-5; 8 bases match TRBD1. The CDR3 is 14 amino acids. Germline V gives CDR1 SGHAT, CDR2 FQNNGV. J lost 7 bases, V lost 8 bases, and 10 bases had no gene match. The CDR3 DNA reads as TGTGCCAGCGGTTATGGCAGGGGGCAACAGCCCCAGCATTTT. This encodes CASGYGRGQQPQHF.

This chain connects TRBV5-6 to TRBJ1-3; D is undetermined. CDR1 is SGHDT, CDR2 YYEEEE, per germline. The CDR3 contains 15 residues. Trimming stripped 4 bases from V and 9 bases from J, with 20 bases between. CDR3 nucleotide sequence: TGTGCCAGCAGCGCGGGTACCACGATCCCGTCCACCATATATTTT. This translates into CASSAGTTIPSTIYF.

The chain links TRBV5-8 to TRBJ2-3; 10 nucleotides line up with TRBD1. This CDR3 spans 16 amino acids. V shed 2 bases and J 8 bases; nucleotides not matched to a gene: 11. Germline CDR1 and CDR2: SGHTS and YDEGEE. The CDR3 nucleotides read TGTGCCAGCAGCTTTACCGGGACAGGGGCTTACGTTACGCAGTATTTT. Amino acids: CASSFTGTGAYVTQYF.

The chain links TRBV6-5 to TRBJ2-3; possible D gene TRBD1, 5 bases. The length of the CDR3 is 15 residues. The germline V gene encodes CDR1 MNHEY and CDR2 SVGAGI. V lost 2 bases, J lost 1 base, and 10 bases lay in between. CDR3 sequence: CASSYRQGGTDTQYF. Written as DNA, the CDR3 is TGTGCCAGCAGTTACCGGCAGGGTGGCACAGATACGCAGTATTTT.

The chain combines TRBV4-1 with TRBJ2-7; 7 positions agree with TRBD1. Germline lookup yields CDR1 MGHRA and CDR2 YSYEKL. The CDR3 totals 15 residues. J lost 4 bases, V lost 3 bases, and 9 bases had no gene match. CDR3 amino acids: CASSQNRQGSYEQYF. In DNA, the CDR3 is TGCGCCAGCAGCCAGAATCGACAGGGCTCTTACGAGCAGTACTTC.

V is TRBV20-1 and J is TRBJ1-2; D perhaps matches TRBD1 (5 bases). The CDR3 length is 15 residues. Trimming shortened V by 3 bases and J by 0 bases, and 14 bases separated the two germline ends. Germline V gene sequence: CDR1 DFQATT, CDR2 SNEGSKA (reference sequence). CDR3 coding DNA: TGCAGTGCTAGTAAACAGGAGTACTCTAACTATGGCTACACCTTC. Protein sequence: CSASKQEYSNYGYTF.

This chain links TRBV3-1 (or the pseudogene TRBV3-2) with TRBJ2-2; D is perhaps TRBD2 (5 bases). The CDR3 spans 12 residues. V was trimmed by 8 bases and J by 5 bases, leaving 9 bases between them. In germline, CDR1 is LGHDT, CDR2 YNNKEL (reference sequence). The CDR3, as DNA: TGTGCCAGCCAAAGAGGGACCGGGGAGCTGTTTTTT. It codes for CASQRGTGELFF.

The V and J genes are TRBV3-1 (or the pseudogene TRBV3-2) and TRBJ1-6; 7 bases agree with TRBD1. With 4 bases clipped from V and 6 bases from J, the junction kept 6 bases outside the gene matches. Germline assignment: CDR1 LGHDT and CDR2 YNNKEL (reference sequence). The CDR3 has 15 amino acids. CDR3 in amino acids: CASSLRTGLNSPLHF. The DNA for the CDR3 is TGTGCCAGCAGCCTTAGGACAGGCCTTAATTCACCCCTCCACTTT.

The V call is TRBV4-2, the J call TRBJ2-1; 15 bases align to TRBD2. Germline trimming cut 0 bases from V and 8 bases from J; bases unmatched to any gene: 14. The CDR3 is made up of 20 amino acids. Germline V gene lookup returns CDR1 LGHNA and CDR2 YNFKEQ. The CDR3 sequence: CASSQDRREGTSGGPDEQFF. CDR3 coding DNA: TGTGCCAGCAGCCAAGACCGTCGAGAGGGGACTAGCGGGGGGCCCGATGAGCAGTTCTTC.

The CDR3 region is CASSELRADRASTQETQYF. The CDR3, as DNA: TGTGCCAGCAGTGAGCTCCGAGCGGACAGGGCGAGCACCCAAGAGACCCAGTACTTC. This chain joins TRBV28 and TRBJ2-5; 8 positions match TRBD1. Per germline, CDR1 MDHEN and CDR2 SYDVKM. Losses at the gene ends were 5 bases for V and 1 base for J; bases not matched to a gene: 18. The CDR3 sequence is 19 residues long.

The chain has TRBV7-3 and TRBJ2-2; D gene ambiguous. CDR1 is SGHTA, CDR2 FQGTGA, per germline. CDR3 length: 14 amino acids. Trimming removed 6 bases at V and 6 bases at J, with 14 bases between. The DNA of the CDR3 is TGTGCCAGCAGACCGGGTCCAGAGGCCGGGGAGCTGTTTTTT. Translated: CASRPGPEAGELFF.

In its sample, this clone was seen a few times. V and J are TRBV30 and TRBJ1-2; D is possibly TRBD1 (5 bases). Trimming cost V 0 bases and J 4 bases, with 12 bases left between them. The CDR3 length is 14 residues. Per the germline V gene, CDR1 is GTSNPN and CDR2 is SVGIG (reference sequence). The CDR3 DNA reads TGTGCCTGGAGTGTACAGCAGGGCGGCTATGGCTACACCTTC. Its translation is CAWSVQQGGYGYTF. The full variable domain, in which reference TRBV30 and TRBJ1-2 provide the parts outside the CDR3, is SQTIHQWPATLVQPVGSPLSLECTVEGTSNPNLYWYRQAAGRGLQLLFYSVGIGQISSEVPQNLSASRPQDRQFILSSKKLLLSDSGFYLCAWSVQQGGYGYTFGSGTRLTVV.

The rearrangement links TRBV2 to TRBJ1-6; 7 bases match TRBD1. CDR1 and CDR2 from the germline V gene are SNHLY and FYNNEI. The V gene end was trimmed by 6 bases and the J gene end by 8 bases; junction bases not matched to a gene: 10. The CDR3 covers 15 residues. In nucleotides, the CDR3 is TGTGCCAGCAGCCCCAGGAGGGGGCGAGATTCACCCCTCCACTTT. It specifies CASSPRRGRDSPLHF.

The rearrangement uses TRBV4-2 and TRBJ2-7; weak D call: TRBD1 (6 bases). The CDR3 is made up of 13 amino acids. Trimming removed 5 bases from V and 4 bases from J, with 12 bases in between. Germline loops: CDR1 LGHNA, CDR2 YNFKEQ. Here the CDR3 DNA reads TGTGCCAGCAGCGAAGGACAGCGATACGAGCAGTACTTC. Amino acids: CASSEGQRYEQYF.

The chain joins TRBV30 to TRBJ2-1, with 7 bases aligning to TRBD2. V lost 3 bases and J lost 3; bases outside the gene matches: 5. The CDR3 has 14 residues. CDR1 is GTSNPN, CDR2 SVGIG, per germline (reference sequence). The CDR3 coding sequence is TGTGCCTGGAGGCAGCGGGGAAGCTACAATGAGCAGTTCTTC. This sequence encodes CAWRQRGSYNEQFF.

V is TRBV10-3 and J is TRBJ2-1, with 7 bases lining up with TRBD1. V trimming: 8 bases; J trimming: 5 bases; junction bases outside the gene matches: 6. The CDR3 contains 13 residues. The V gene's germline CDR1 is ENHRY and CDR2 SYGVKD. CDR3 sequence (DNA): TGTGCCATCGCACCCGGACAGGACAATGAGCAGTTCTTC. This codes for CAIAPGQDNEQFF.

The V and J genes are TRBV5-5 and TRBJ2-3; D may be TRBD2 (6 bases). Germline V gene lookup returns CDR1 SGHKS and CDR2 YYEKEE (reference sequence). The CDR3 sequence is 14 residues long. Trimming left V 1 base short and J 7 bases short, with 13 bases between. The CDR3 loop is CASSLYGSGNTQYF. The CDR3, as DNA: TGTGCCAGCAGCTTGTACGGTAGCGGAAATACGCAGTATTTT.

The J gene is TRBJ1-1, the V gene TRBV7-3; TRBD1 matches 8 bases. CDR1 SGHTA and CDR2 FQGTGA come from the germline V gene. Trimming at V came to 5 bases and at J to 6 bases, leaving 5 bases not matched to a gene. The CDR3 is made up of 13 amino acids. The CDR3 DNA is TGTGCCAGCAGCCTGGACAGGGTGGCTGAAGCTTTCTTT. Protein sequence: CASSLDRVAEAFF.

The chain uses TRBV5-4 and TRBJ1-6; 8 nucleotides agree with TRBD1. From germline, CDR1 is SGHNT and CDR2 YYREEE (reference sequence). Trimming at V came to 3 bases and at J to 6 bases, leaving 8 bases not matched to a gene. This CDR3 has 16 amino acids. The CDR3 bases are TGTGCCAGCAGCTCAAACAGGGGGTTCGGTAATTCACCCCTCCACTTT. Translated: CASSSNRGFGNSPLHF.

The CDR3 nucleotides read TGTGCCACCAGCGGGCTGGGGGGGAAGAATTCACCCCTCCACTTT. Translating gives CATSGLGGKNSPLHF. The chain couples TRBV15 to TRBJ1-6; D may be TRBD1 (5 bases). The V gene's germline CDR1 is LNHNV and CDR2 YYDKDF (reference sequence). The CDR3 totals 15 residues. V was clipped by 5 bases and J by 7 bases, with 15 bases between them.

V usage is TRBV28 and J usage is TRBJ1-1; possibly TRBD1 for D (6 bases). Germline CDR1 and CDR2: MDHEN and SYDVKM. CDR3 length: 11 amino acids. V lost 8 bases, J lost 8 bases, and 12 bases lay in between. DNA of the CDR3: TGTGCCAGCGCCTCCGGACAGGAAGCTTTCTTT. It encodes CASASGQEAFF.

This clone showed up just a few times. The chain uses TRBV12-3 or TRBV12-4 and TRBJ1-5; maybe TRBD1 (5 bases). The CDR3 totals 13 residues. V lost 3 bases, J lost 3 bases, and 6 bases lay in between. This CDR3 is CASSLTDNQPQHF. Written as DNA, the CDR3 is TGTGCCAGCAGTTTGACAGACAATCAGCCCCAGCATTTT.

CDR3 sequence: CASSQSGTGGKDGYTF. The CDR3 bases are TGTGCCAGCAGCCAGTCCGGGACGGGGGGCAAGGATGGCTACACCTTC. The V call is TRBV3-1 (or the pseudogene TRBV3-2), the J call TRBJ1-2; D possibly corresponds to TRBD1 (6 bases). The CDR3 spans 16 residues. Germline CDR1 reads LGHDT; CDR2 reads YNNKEL (reference sequence). The ends were cut back, 3 bases at V and 6 bases at J, with 20 bases in the middle.